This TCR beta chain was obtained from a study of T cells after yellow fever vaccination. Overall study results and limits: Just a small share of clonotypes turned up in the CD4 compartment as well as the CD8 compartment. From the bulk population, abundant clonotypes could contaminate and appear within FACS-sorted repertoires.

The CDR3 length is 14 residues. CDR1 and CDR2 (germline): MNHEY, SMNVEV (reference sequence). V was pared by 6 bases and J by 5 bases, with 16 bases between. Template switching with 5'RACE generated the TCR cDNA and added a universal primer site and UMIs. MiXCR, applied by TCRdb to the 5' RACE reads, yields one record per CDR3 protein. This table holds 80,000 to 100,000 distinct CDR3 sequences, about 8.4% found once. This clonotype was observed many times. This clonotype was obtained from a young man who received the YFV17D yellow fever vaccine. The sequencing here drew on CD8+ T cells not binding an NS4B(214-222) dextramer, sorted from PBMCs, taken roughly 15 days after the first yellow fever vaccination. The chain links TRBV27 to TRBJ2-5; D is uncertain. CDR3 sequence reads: CASSPGPMRETQYF. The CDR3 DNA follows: TGTGCCAGCAGCCCTGGACCAATGAGGGAGACCCAGTACTTC.